The next 18 T cell receptor beta chains were all read from a single sample in a study of T cells in Graves' hyperthyroidism and ophthalmopathy. Amplified TCR beta CDR3 regions derived from RNA transcripts. Researchers ran a first-round RT-PCR on the TCR CDR3 using the HTBI primer set. One entry per CDR3 protein, called by TCRdb with MiXCR from the multiplex PCR reads. Of some 270,000 distinct CDR3 sequences listed, roughly 13% are singletons. Sequencing was done on a sample of blood. These receptors all stem from a woman between 35 and 50 years old with Graves' hyperthyroidism.

This clonotype was counted ten times or more. This sequence joins TRBV7-8 and TRBJ1-2; D gene uncertain. The CDR3 runs to 13 residues. Germline V CDR1 and CDR2: SGHVS, FQNEAQ. V was shortened by 4 bases and J by 8 bases, with 14 bases between the two germline ends. The CDR3 region has the DNA TGTGCCAGCAGCTCTCTGAGGGTGGGCGGCTACACCTTC. Translating it yields CASSSLRVGGYTF.

This clonotype has only a few counts. V gene TRBV5-1 combines with J gene TRBJ2-1; a possible D gene is TRBD1 (6 bases). Germline V gene lookup returns CDR1 SGHRS and CDR2 YFSETQ. The CDR3 length is 15 residues. The V end was cut by 4 bases, the J end by 7 bases, with 18 bases between. The CDR3 spells CASSDPSRGENEQFF. The CDR3 DNA reads as TGCGCCAGCAGCGACCCTTCCAGGGGCGAGAATGAGCAGTTCTTC.

About this clonotype itself: Sequence at one end of the junction differs from germline and may be a read error. The chain combines TRBV4-1 with TRBJ2-5, with TRBD2 identical over 7 bases. Germline loops: CDR1 MGHRA, CDR2 YSYEKL. This CDR3 is built from 15 residues. CDR3 residues: CASSQAPGTMETQYF. The CDR3 DNA is TGTGCCAGCAGCCAAGCCCCCGGGACTATGGAGACCCAGTACTTC.

V usage is TRBV3-1 and J usage is TRBJ2-7; either TRBD1 or TRBD2 may fit D (5 bases each). The CDR3 extends over 16 amino acids. Germline V gene lookup returns CDR1 LGHDT and CDR2 YNNKEL (reference sequence). With 1 base removed from V and 1 base from J, the gap between germline ends came to 14 bases. In DNA form, the CDR3 reads TGTGCCAGCAGCCAAGGGGAGTACGGGGCGTCCTACGAGCAGTACTTC. Protein product: CASSQGEYGASYEQYF.

The chain is built from TRBV20-1 and TRBJ1-5, with 10 bases fitting TRBD1. J was trimmed by 6 bases and V by 1 base; bases with no gene match: 3. The CDR3 loop spans 14 amino acids. Germline V lookup: CDR1 DFQATT, CDR2 SNEGSKA (reference sequence). The CDR3 here is CSARGQGAGQPQHF. The CDR3, as DNA: TGCAGTGCTAGAGGACAGGGGGCTGGTCAGCCCCAGCATTTT.

This clonotype was observed a few times. The V call is TRBV5-5, the J call TRBJ1-6, with D uncertain. V lost 3 bases and J lost 8, with 9 bases in between. CDR3 length equals 13 residues. Germline V gene sequence: CDR1 SGHKS, CDR2 YYEKEE (reference sequence). The CDR3 reads CASSSVSDSPLHF. In nucleotides, the CDR3 is TGTGCCAGCAGCTCAGTTTCGGATTCACCCCTCCACTTT.

This clonotype came up many times. The chain combines TRBV7-2 with TRBJ2-3, with a tentative D call TRBD2 (5 bases). CDR1 is SGHTA and CDR2 is FQGNSA in the germline V gene. This CDR3 has 15 residues. Trimming took 2 bases from V and 1 from J, leaving 10 bases between them. The CDR3 sequence is CASSLFGSGTDTQYF. The CDR3 DNA sequence: TGTGCCAGCAGCTTATTTGGTAGCGGCACAGATACGCAGTATTTT.

The V call is TRBV2, the J call TRBJ2-1, with 12 bases matching TRBD2. The junction had 4 bases not matched to a gene; V was cut back by 8 bases and J by 2 bases. This CDR3 has 15 amino acids. Looked up from germline, CDR1 is SNHLY and CDR2 is FYNNEI. CDR3 region: CASRPSGRAYNEQFF. CDR3 nucleotides: TGTGCCAGCCGACCTAGCGGGAGGGCCTACAATGAGCAGTTCTTC. The whole variable domain, remainder taken from reference TRBV2 and TRBJ2-1, is EPEVTQTPSHQVTQMGQEVILRCVPISNHLYFYWYRQILGQKVEFLVSFYNNEISEKSEIFDDQFSVERPDGSNFTLKIRSTKLEDSAMYFCASRPSGRAYNEQFFGPGTRLTVL.

This rearrangement joins TRBV5-8 to TRBJ1-1; perhaps TRBD1 as D (6 bases). CDR1 and CDR2 (germline): SGHTS, YDEGEE. Trimming left V 6 bases short and J 6 bases short, with 18 bases between. This CDR3 is built from 14 residues. The CDR3 DNA is TGTGCCAGCACCCTGACAGGCCTTCGCCCTGAAGCTTTCTTT. Its translation is CASTLTGLRPEAFF.

This clonotype was recorded at least ten times. CDR3 nucleotide sequence: TGTGCCAGCAGCGTAGTTCCGGGACAGGGGCAAGAGACCCAGTACTTC. This codes for CASSVVPGQGQETQYF. J is TRBJ2-5 and V is TRBV9; 10 nucleotides match TRBD1. J gave up 2 bases and V 0 bases, and 4 bases lay outside the gene matches. Germline values: CDR1 SGDLS, CDR2 YYNGEE. The CDR3 runs 16 residues.

This clonotype appeared a single time. V gene TRBV28 combines with J gene TRBJ2-1; 8 nucleotides line up with TRBD2. The germline CDR1 and CDR2 sequences are MDHEN and SYDVKM. Unmatched junction bases numbered 12, after V lost 5 bases and J lost 9 bases. The CDR3 is 15 residues long. Written as DNA, the CDR3 is TGTGCCAGCAGTCCTTATGGGACTAGTCTAGGTGAGCAGTTCTTC. It encodes CASSPYGTSLGEQFF.

This clonotype came up many times. The gene calls are TRBV2 and TRBJ1-1, with D possibly being TRBD1 (6 bases). The CDR3 length is 14 residues. V was cut by 1 base and J by 4 bases, with 10 bases left in between. Germline V CDR1 and CDR2: SNHLY, FYNNEI. Written as DNA, the CDR3 is TGTGCCAGCAGTGAAGGGGGGCCGACCACTGAAGCTTTCTTT. Translation: CASSEGGPTTEAFF.

Many counts were recorded for this clonotype. The chain carries TRBV5-5 and TRBJ2-3, with D perhaps TRBD1 or TRBD2 (5 bases each). Germline V CDR1 and CDR2: SGHKS, YYEKEE (reference sequence). The CDR3 is 12 residues long. Trimming left V 5 bases short and J 6 bases short, with 10 bases between. This CDR3 is CASSDEGDTQYF. The CDR3 DNA is TGTGCCAGCAGTGATGAGGGGGATACGCAGTATTTT. Looking up the rest from reference TRBV5-5 and TRBJ2-3 gives the full variable domain: DAGVTQSPTHLIKTRGQQVTLRCSPISGHKSVSWYQQVLGQGPQFIFQYYEKEERGRGNFPDRFSARQFPNYSSELNVNALLLGDSALYLCASSDEGDTQYFGPGTRLTVL.

This clonotype has more than one count but fewer than ten. V usage is TRBV7-2 and J usage is TRBJ1-4; TRBD1 agrees at 7 bases. The CDR3 length is 16 residues. J gave up 8 bases and V 3 bases, and 12 bases lay outside the gene matches. Looked up from germline, CDR1 is SGHTA and CDR2 is FQGNSA. In nucleotides, the CDR3 is TGTGCCAGCAGCTTGGATATAGGACAGGTCGGCGAAAAACTGTTTTTT. Its protein product is CASSLDIGQVGEKLFF.

This clonotype appeared a few times. V is TRBV4-1 and J is TRBJ1-1; no firm D call. Trimming stripped 1 base from V and 1 base from J, with 7 bases between. Germline CDR1 and CDR2: MGHRA and YSYEKL. This CDR3 has 14 amino acids. The CDR3 loop reads CASSQAAGNTEAFF. In DNA, the CDR3 is TGCGCCAGCAGCCAAGCCGCGGGGAACACTGAAGCTTTCTTT.

This clonotype came up many times. The CDR3 DNA follows: TGCAGCGGACGCCACAATGAGCAGTTCTTC. This sequence encodes CSGRHNEQFF. The chain employs TRBV29-1 and TRBJ2-1; D ambiguous. CDR3 length: 10 amino acids. V was trimmed by 7 bases and J by 5 bases, leaving 6 bases between them. Germline values: CDR1 SQVTM, CDR2 ANQGSEA.

The V and J genes are TRBV6-5 and TRBJ2-5, with D possibly being TRBD2 (6 bases). This CDR3 is built from 16 residues. V was shortened by 0 bases and J by 0 bases, with 11 bases between the two germline ends. Germline loops: CDR1 MNHEY, CDR2 SVGAGI. CDR3 residues: CASSYSSRGNQETQYF. The DNA for the CDR3 is TGTGCCAGCAGTTACTCTTCGCGGGGTAACCAAGAGACCCAGTACTTC.

Many counts were recorded for this clonotype. This sequence joins TRBV28 and TRBJ1-5, with 8 nucleotides matching TRBD1. With V trimmed by 6 bases and J by 5 bases, 12 bases remained unmatched. Germline V gene sequence: CDR1 MDHEN, CDR2 SYDVKM. The CDR3 is 16 residues long. The CDR3 is CASSLTTGGRHQPQHF. DNA of the CDR3: TGTGCCAGCAGCTTAACCACAGGGGGAAGGCATCAGCCCCAGCATTTT.